A single sample gave rise to the 25 T cell receptor beta chains below, sequenced in a study of T cells in women clearing cervical HPV infection. The assay was immunoSEQ multiplex PCR, and TCRdb's table has in-frame clones only and misses some. The sample has about 33,000 clones. The sequenced sample consisted of blood buffy coat. The receptors stem from a woman between 18 and 69 years old with a cervical HPV16 infection that either progressed to CIN3+ or cleared (not recorded which).

As concerns this clone: The sequence runs out 3 residues before the end of the CDR3; the remainder is reconstructed from the germline J gene. The V and J genes are TRBV19 and TRBJ1-2; maybe TRBD1 (6 bases). This CDR3 contains 16 residues. Germline V lookup: CDR1 LNHDA, CDR2 SQIVND (reference sequence). Between the trimmed V and J ends, which lost 5 bases and 0 bases, there was a span of 16 bases. CDR3 DNA, as far as it was read: TGTGCCAGTAGTTACGAACGGGACACAACTAACTATGGC. Translated: CASSYERDTTNYG. The entire CDR3 is CASSYERDTTNYGYTF.

Concerning this clone itself: The CDR3 extends 3 residues past the end of the read, so its final part is completed from the germline J gene. The genes are TRBV29-1 and TRBJ2-5; 7 positions agree with TRBD2. From germline, CDR1 is SQVTM and CDR2 ANQGSEA. The CDR3 sequence is 14 residues long. Trimming at V came to 4 bases and at J to 1 base, leaving 6 bases not matched to a gene. The CDR3 reads CSVGRRGTQETQYF. Incomplete CDR3 DNA: TGCAGCGTTGGCCGGCGGGGGACCCAAGAGACC.

To note about this clone: The DNA ends 3 residues before the CDR3 does, and the rest of the CDR3 is filled in from the germline J gene. V usage is TRBV7-9 and J usage is TRBJ2-3, with TRBD1 matching 7 bases. This CDR3 has 14 residues. CDR1 and CDR2 (germline): SEHNR, FQNEAQ (reference sequence). The CDR3 bases that were read are TGTGCCAGCAGCCTCGGGACAGTCAATCAGCCG. It yields the protein CASSLGTVNQP. The complete CDR3 sequence is CASSLGTVNQPQYF.

About this clone: Read coverage stops 3 residues before the CDR3 terminus; the germline J gene supplies the remainder. The V and J genes are TRBV7-9 and TRBJ1-2; 9 bases are a match to TRBD1. The CDR3 consists of 15 residues. Looked up from germline, CDR1 is SEHNR and CDR2 is FQNEAQ (reference sequence). CDR3 protein: CASSFPGTGTYGYTF. The covered CDR3 bases are TGTGCCAGCAGCTTTCCCGGGACAGGGACCTACGGG.

In the case of this clone: The missing CDR3 end, 3 residues past where the read stops, is filled in from the germline J gene. J is TRBJ2-3 and V is TRBV6-2 or TRBV6-3, with TRBD2 matching 15 bases. The CDR3 has 16 residues. Germline-derived CDR1 and CDR2 are MNHEY and SVGEGT. V trimming: 5 bases; J trimming: 5 bases; junction bases outside the gene matches: 5. The CDR3 sequence: CASSPRTSGGEDTQYF. Partial CDR3 DNA: TGTGCCAGCAGTCCAAGGACTAGCGGGGGGGAAGATACG.

For this clone: Coverage ceases 3 residues before the CDR3 finishes, and the germline J gene fills in the end. The V call is TRBV30, the J call TRBJ1-2, with TRBD1 matching over 10 bases. This CDR3 is 15 amino acids long. Germline assignment: CDR1 GTSNPN and CDR2 SVGIG (reference sequence). The ends lost 2 bases at V and 0 bases at J; junction bases unmatched: 3. This CDR3 reads CAWSPGQGANYGYTF. Partial CDR3 DNA: TGTGCCTGGAGTCCTGGACAGGGGGCTAACTATGGC.

Points on this clone: The observed sequence ends 3 residues before the CDR3 terminus, with the missing tail filled in from the germline J gene. The genes are TRBV5-1 and TRBJ1-1; 8 nucleotides match TRBD1. V shed 7 bases, J shed 2 bases, and the junction held 13 bases outside the gene matches. Per the germline V gene, CDR1 is SGHRS and CDR2 is YFSETQ. The CDR3 runs 16 residues. The DNA read from the CDR3 is TGCGCCAGCTTCCCCCCTAACGGACAGGGTAACACTGAA. Its protein is CASFPPNGQGNTE. The entire CDR3 protein is CASFPPNGQGNTEAFF.

To note about this clone: The read ends 3 residues early relative to the CDR3; the germline J gene fills the gap. The V and J genes are TRBV5-1 and TRBJ2-2; the match to TRBD1 covers 7 bases. Germline V CDR1 and CDR2: SGHRS, YFSETQ. The CDR3 is 17 amino acids. With V trimmed by 0 bases and J by 6 bases, 11 bases remained unmatched. CDR3 DNA, as far as it was read: TGCGCCAGCAGCTTGGATGGTTTGGAGACAGGGCCCGGGGAG. It yields the protein CASSLDGLETGPGE. The entire CDR3 protein reads CASSLDGLETGPGELFF.

A remark on this clone: The DNA ends 3 residues before the CDR3 does, and the rest of the CDR3 is filled in from the germline J gene. This sequence joins TRBV7-6 and TRBJ1-2; D gene ambiguous. Germline lookup yields CDR1 SGHVS and CDR2 FNYEAQ. CDR3 length equals 16 residues. The CDR3 region is CASSLRDDYTVNDYTF. The CDR3 DNA, read in part, is TGTGCCAGCAGCTTAAGAGACGACTATACAGTCAATGAC.

Regarding this clone: The read finishes 3 residues shy of the CDR3 end, and the germline J gene is used to complete it. This chain links TRBV5-1 with TRBJ2-1, with 7 bases lining up with TRBD1. Unmatched junction bases numbered 6, after V lost 2 bases and J lost 7 bases. CDR1 SGHRS and CDR2 YFSETQ come from the germline V gene. The CDR3 has 14 residues. The sequenced part of the CDR3 DNA is TGCGCCAGCAGCTTACTTACAGGGGAGAATGAG. Translation gives CASSLLTGENE. The full CDR3 protein is CASSLLTGENEQFF.

A note on this clone: The CDR3 is cut off 3 residues early in the read; its end comes from the germline J gene. The rearrangement links TRBV7-9 to TRBJ1-2; a possible D gene is TRBD1 (6 bases). The CDR3 has 14 residues. Germline CDR1 reads SEHNR; CDR2 reads FQNEAQ (reference sequence). The sequenced part of the CDR3 DNA is TGTGCCAGCAGCTTAGCGGACAGATTCCACGAC. Amino acid sequence: CASSLADRFHD. The CDR3, in full, reads CASSLADRFHDYTF.

Remarks on this clone: Sequencing ends 3 residues short of the CDR3 end; the germline J gene provides the rest. The chain employs TRBV5-1 and TRBJ1-5; TRBD1 is a possible D gene (6 bases). V was clipped by 3 bases and J by 2 bases, with 18 bases between them. CDR3 length: 17 amino acids. Germline CDR1 reads SGHRS; CDR2 reads YFSETQ. CDR3 bases read: TGCGCCAGCAGCTGGGGGCCTTTGGCCTCCCGCAATCAGCCC. It codes for CASSWGPLASRNQP. The whole CDR3 reads CASSWGPLASRNQPQHF.

Concerning this clone itself: The read comes to an end 3 residues before the CDR3 does, leaving the germline J gene to fill in the end. The rearrangement joins TRBV12-3 or TRBV12-4 to TRBJ2-7, with D possibly matching TRBD2 (5 bases). This CDR3 has 13 amino acids. V was cut by 2 bases and J by 5 bases, with 10 bases left in between. This CDR3 is CASSLWRAHEQYF. The part of the CDR3 DNA that was read is TGTGCCAGCAGTTTATGGCGGGCACACGAG.

Concerning this clone: The read terminates 3 residues ahead of where the CDR3 ends, so the germline J gene completes it. The chain links TRBV2 to TRBJ1-5; D is perhaps TRBD1 (6 bases). Germline V gives CDR1 SNHLY, CDR2 FYNNEI. V lost 6 bases and J lost 0, with 9 bases in between. This CDR3 has 14 amino acids. The sequenced CDR3 bases are TGTGCCAGCAGAGACAGGAGTAGCAATCAGCCC. It specifies CASRDRSSNQP. The entire CDR3 sequence reads CASRDRSSNQPQHF. Using reference TRBV2 and TRBJ1-5 for the parts outside the CDR3, the full variable domain is EPEVTQTPSHQVTQMGQEVILRCVPISNHLYFYWYRQILGQKVEFLVSFYNNEISEKSEIFDDQFSVERPDGSNFTLKIRSTKLEDSAMYFCASRDRSSNQPQHFGDGTRLSIL.

Details on this clone: From the germline J gene comes the end of the CDR3, since the read stops 3 residues before it. The chain uses TRBV6-4 and TRBJ2-3, with 13 positions matching TRBD2. With V trimmed by 6 bases and J by 2 bases, 5 bases remained unmatched. Germline V gene data show CDR1 as MRHNA and CDR2 as SNTAGT. The CDR3 has 16 residues. CDR3 in amino acids: CASSPGTSGATDTQYF. The sequenced CDR3 bases are TGTGCCAGCAGCCCAGGGACTAGCGGGGCCACAGATACG.

On this clone: Coverage ceases 3 residues before the CDR3 finishes, and the germline J gene fills in the end. The chain combines TRBV6-1 with TRBJ2-3; D possibly corresponds to TRBD2 (5 bases). The germline CDR1 and CDR2 sequences are MNHNS and SASEGT. The CDR3 spans 15 residues. With 4 bases removed from V and 2 bases from J, the gap between germline ends came to 13 bases. Partial CDR3 DNA: TGTGCCAGCAGTGGGGAGACTATCTCCACAGATACG. This codes for CASSGETISTDT. The whole CDR3 reads CASSGETISTDTQYF.

Turning to this clone: The CDR3 extends 3 residues past the end of the read, so its final part is completed from the germline J gene. The chain couples TRBV19 to TRBJ2-4; 8 bases line up with TRBD1. The CDR3 loop spans 13 amino acids. The germline V gene encodes CDR1 LNHDA and CDR2 SQIVND (reference sequence). The chain's CDR3 is CASTETGEYGQYF. The sequenced part of the CDR3 DNA is TGTGCCAGTACCGAGACAGGGGAATATGGT. The variable domain in full, completed from reference TRBV19 and TRBJ2-4, reads DGGITQSPKYLFRKEGQNVTLSCEQNLNHDAMYWYRQDPGQGLRLIYYSQIVNDFQKGDIAEGYSVSREKKESFPLTVTSAQKNPTAFYLCASTETGEYGQYFGAGTRLSVL.

Concerning this clone itself: The CDR3 is cut off 3 residues early in the read; its end comes from the germline J gene. V and J are TRBV28 and TRBJ2-7; 8 nucleotides line up with TRBD2. V lost 3 bases to trimming and J lost 2 bases; unmatched junction nucleotides: 9. Germline loops: CDR1 MDHEN, CDR2 SYDVKM. The CDR3 spans 16 residues. CDR3 DNA (partial): TGTGCCAGCAGTTTGCCCCCCAGCGGGAGCCCCTACGAG. Translating gives CASSLPPSGSPYE. The entire CDR3 reads CASSLPPSGSPYEQYF.

Remarks on this clone: The read terminates 3 residues ahead of where the CDR3 ends, so the germline J gene completes it. The gene calls are TRBV19 and TRBJ1-1, with 8 bases matching TRBD1. This CDR3 comprises 16 residues. Germline V gene lookup returns CDR1 LNHDA and CDR2 SQIVND (reference sequence). Germline trimming cut 6 bases from V and 6 bases from J; bases unmatched to any gene: 15. The CDR3 loop is CASRPTGATGWAEAFF. CDR3 DNA, as far as it was read: TGTGCCAGTAGGCCGACAGGGGCCACCGGTTGGGCTGAA. The full variable domain, its missing parts supplied by reference TRBV19 and TRBJ1-1, is DGGITQSPKYLFRKEGQNVTLSCEQNLNHDAMYWYRQDPGQGLRLIYYSQIVNDFQKGDIAEGYSVSREKKESFPLTVTSAQKNPTAFYLCASRPTGATGWAEAFFGQGTRLTVV.

Turning to this clone: The CDR3 goes on 3 residues after the read ends, and that part is filled in from the germline J gene. The chain is built from TRBV7-7 and TRBJ2-7; D may be TRBD1 (6 bases). Per the germline V gene, CDR1 is SSHAT and CDR2 is FNYEAQ (reference sequence). V was shortened by 3 bases and J by 4 bases, with 13 bases between the two germline ends. The CDR3 loop spans 14 amino acids. CDR3 loop: CASSLAPQGYEQYF. The CDR3 bases that were read are TGTGCCAGCAGCTTGGCGCCCCAGGGGTACGAG.

On this clone: The junction and the germline gene differ at one end; a read error may be behind it. The read stops 3 residues short of the end of the CDR3; the missing end is completed from the germline J gene. This specimen includes other DNA sequences encoding the same CDR3. The chain uses TRBV10-3 and TRBJ2-7, with unresolved D. The germline V gene encodes CDR1 ENHRY and CDR2 SYGVKD. The CDR3 consists of 12 residues. The CDR3 DNA, read in part, is TGTGCTATCAGTGAGTTGGCCGTCGAG. Translation gives CAISELAVE. The complete CDR3 protein is CAISELAVEQYF.

In the case of this clone: The sequence runs out 3 residues before the end of the CDR3; the remainder is reconstructed from the germline J gene. V usage is TRBV29-1 and J usage is TRBJ1-4; weak D call: TRBD1 (5 bases). The germline gives CDR1 SQVTM, CDR2 ANQGSEA. V lost 7 bases to trimming and J lost 4 bases, with 10 bases between them. This CDR3 has 12 amino acids. The CDR3 loop is CSATAHNEKLFF. CDR3 bases read: TGCAGCGCGACAGCCCATAATGAAAAA.

As concerns this clone: The read comes to an end 3 residues before the CDR3 does, leaving the germline J gene to fill in the end. The chain carries TRBV19 and TRBJ1-5; no firm D call. Germline loops: CDR1 LNHDA, CDR2 SQIVND (reference sequence). The CDR3 is 13 residues long. V was trimmed by 1 base and J by 3 bases, leaving 4 bases between them. CDR3 DNA, as far as it was read: TGTGCCAGTAGTATAGCTCTCAATCAGCCC. Translation: CASSIALNQP. The whole CDR3 reads CASSIALNQPQHF.

Turning to this clone: An end of the junction differs from the germline gene, which may be a read error. The CDR3 is cut off 3 residues early in the read; its end comes from the germline J gene. This rearrangement joins TRBV4-1 to TRBJ2-3, with D unresolved. Germline V gene data show CDR1 as MGHRA and CDR2 as YSYEKL. This CDR3 has 16 amino acids. The CDR3 loop reads CTSSQDSRSHTDTQYF. The sequenced part of the CDR3 DNA is TGCACCAGCAGCCAAGATTCTAGGTCCCACACAGATACG.

To note about this clone: The sequenced fragment ends 3 residues before the CDR3 boundary, so the rest is inferred from the germline J gene. The chain couples TRBV28 to TRBJ2-7; TRBD2 agrees at 8 bases. The ends lost 10 bases at V and 4 bases at J; junction bases unmatched: 6. This CDR3 region has 12 residues. CDR1 is MDHEN and CDR2 is SYDVKM in the germline V gene. The sequenced part of the CDR3 DNA is TGTGCCACCTTGCGGGGGGCTTACGAG. Residues: CATLRGAYE. The whole CDR3 sequence reads CATLRGAYEQYF.